The 27 T cell receptor beta chains listed next were all sequenced from one sample in a study of blood T cells in healthy people across ages. Alongside a J-beta primer mix, a sample-barcoded 5' primer served in a second PCR lasting 7 to 11 cycles. TCRdb ran MiXCR on the 5' RACE reads and lists one entry per CDR3 protein. The sample lists 1.5 million to 1.9 million distinct CDR3 sequences, 42% occurring once. Sequencing input: blood. The receptors shown here come from a woman aged 18-30 years in good health.

This chain joins TRBV7-9 and TRBJ2-1; D may correspond to TRBD1 or TRBD2 (5 bases each). The V and J ends lost 8 bases and 6 bases respectively, with 20 bases between them. The length of the CDR3 is 15 residues. Germline CDR1 reads SEHNR; CDR2 reads FQNEAQ (reference sequence). The CDR3 DNA reads as TGTGCCAGCCCTGAACAGGCCGTTAGCGTCAATGAGCAGTTCTTC. This codes for CASPEQAVSVNEQFF.

This clonotype was seen a few times. J is TRBJ2-1 and V is TRBV19; D unresolved. From germline, CDR1 is LNHDA and CDR2 SQIVND (reference sequence). V was trimmed by 3 bases and J by 8 bases, leaving 5 bases between them. This CDR3 comprises 11 residues. CDR3 DNA sequence: TGTGCCAGTAGTATGGTCGATGAGCAGTTCTTC. This translates into CASSMVDEQFF.

This clonotype turned up a few times. The chain carries TRBV6-2 or TRBV6-3 and TRBJ2-7; D remains unclear. Trimming took off 4 bases at V and 2 bases at J, with 9 bases between the two ends. Germline values: CDR1 MNHEY, CDR2 SVGEGT. This CDR3 has 13 amino acids. CDR3 sequence: CASSFMSPYEQYF. Here the CDR3 DNA reads TGTGCCAGCAGTTTCATGAGTCCCTACGAGCAGTACTTC.

The gene calls are TRBV7-2 and TRBJ2-4, with 10 positions matching TRBD1. The CDR3 extends over 16 amino acids. Germline values: CDR1 SGHTA, CDR2 FQGNSA. The J segment lost 8 bases and the V segment lost 0 bases, leaving 7 bases of the junction unmatched. The CDR3 region is CASSLAGTGARYIQYF. In DNA form, the CDR3 reads TGTGCCAGCAGCTTAGCAGGGACAGGGGCCCGGTACATTCAGTACTTC.

Worth noting for this clonotype: Because it lacks the conserved phenylalanine or tryptophan at the end, this CDR3 is likely a read error. This chain joins TRBV10-2 and TRBJ2-3; TRBD2 aligns across 12 bases. The V gene's germline CDR1 is WSHSY and CDR2 SAAADI. The CDR3 loop spans 17 amino acids. The CDR3 region has the DNA TGTGCCAGCAGGGCTATACTAGCGGGGGGTCTCACAGATACGCAGTATTTA. Its protein product is CASRAILAGGLTDTQYL.

This clonotype has only a few counts. The J gene is TRBJ2-1, the V gene TRBV12-5; D is tentatively TRBD1 or TRBD2 (5 bases each). V dropped 0 bases and J dropped 8 bases, with 14 bases sitting between them. The length of the CDR3 is 15 residues. The V gene's germline CDR1 is LGHNT and CDR2 FRNRAP. In nucleotides, the CDR3 is TGTGCTAGTGGTTTGGTAATTAGCTGGGGACATGAGCAGTTCTTC. It encodes CASGLVISWGHEQFF.

This rearrangement joins TRBV28 to TRBJ1-4; no clear D gene. The CDR3 totals 16 residues. The germline gives CDR1 MDHEN, CDR2 SYDVKM. With 6 bases removed from V and 2 bases from J, the gap between germline ends came to 16 bases. The CDR3 reads CASRELVMTTNEKLFF. The CDR3 DNA reads TGTGCCAGCAGGGAGCTTGTAATGACGACTAATGAAAAACTGTTTTTT.

This chain joins TRBV4-2 and TRBJ2-3; no firm D call. This CDR3 contains 16 residues. Trimming removed 1 base from V and 6 bases from J, with 17 bases in between. Per germline, CDR1 LGHNA and CDR2 YNFKEQ. The CDR3 DNA follows: TGTGCCAGCAGCCAAGGATTGAAGTTAATAGGGGATACGCAGTATTTT. Protein product: CASSQGLKLIGDTQYF.

This CDR3 is CASSELVASDTQYF. For the CDR3, the DNA is TGTGCCAGCAGCGAACTAGTAGCTTCAGATACGCAGTATTTT. The J gene is TRBJ2-3, the V gene TRBV12-3 or TRBV12-4; the D gene is possibly TRBD2 (5 bases). V gave up 6 bases and J gave up 4 bases, with 14 bases separating them. The CDR3 spans 14 residues.

This clonotype was counted a few times. The CDR3, as DNA: TGTGCCAGCAGCTTAGAGTTCGCCTACAATGAGCAGTTCTTC. Its translation: CASSLEFAYNEQFF. The chain has TRBV7-2 and TRBJ2-1; no reliable D call. Germline values: CDR1 SGHTA, CDR2 FQGNSA. The CDR3 covers 14 residues. Between the trimmed V and J ends, which lost 1 base and 2 bases, there was a span of 6 bases.

In its sample, this clonotype was seen a few times. The chain has TRBV20-1 and TRBJ1-5, with D uncertain. This CDR3 region has 13 residues. Germline V lookup: CDR1 DFQATT, CDR2 SNEGSKA (reference sequence). Trimming cost V 1 base and J 3 bases, with 7 bases left between them. CDR3 protein: CSARVGDNQPQHF. The CDR3 nucleotides read TGCAGTGCTAGAGTCGGGGACAATCAGCCCCAGCATTTT.

The J gene is TRBJ2-1, the V gene TRBV5-6; the D is unclear. V lost 1 base and J lost 4, with 18 bases in between. Looked up from germline, CDR1 is SGHDT and CDR2 is YYEEEE. This CDR3 is 17 amino acids long. CDR3 bases: TGTGCCAGCAGCTTGTCTCGTGGCCGAGGATCTTACAATGAGCAGTTCTTC. Its protein product is CASSLSRGRGSYNEQFF.

This clonotype was found a few times. This chain joins TRBV28 and TRBJ1-5, with 9 bases lining up with TRBD1. CDR1 MDHEN and CDR2 SYDVKM come from the germline V gene. J was trimmed by 3 bases and V by 4 bases; bases with no gene match: 7. CDR3 length: 16 amino acids. The CDR3 protein is CASSSPRTGDNQPQHF. The CDR3 bases are TGTGCCAGCAGTTCCCCTAGGACAGGGGACAATCAGCCCCAGCATTTT. The full variable domain, its missing parts supplied by reference TRBV28 and TRBJ1-5, is DVKVTQSSRYLVKRTGEKVFLECVQDMDHENMFWYRQDPGLGLRLIYFSYDVKMKEKGDIPEGYSVSREKKERFSLILESASTNQTSMYLCASSSPRTGDNQPQHFGDGTRLSIL.

This clonotype was seen at least ten times. The chain joins TRBV4-2 to TRBJ2-4; TRBD1 or TRBD2 may be the D gene (5 bases each). The CDR3 sequence is 12 residues long. From germline, CDR1 is LGHNA and CDR2 YNFKEQ. Trimming shortened V by 0 bases and J by 9 bases, and 6 bases separated the two germline ends. CDR3 nucleotides: TGTGCCAGCAGCCAAGACGGGACCATTCAGTACTTC. It yields the protein CASSQDGTIQYF.

This chain joins TRBV29-1 and TRBJ1-1; 8 bases map to TRBD1. The germline V gene encodes CDR1 SQVTM and CDR2 ANQGSEA. This CDR3 region has 15 residues. The V gene end was trimmed by 0 bases and the J gene end by 2 bases; junction bases not matched to a gene: 5. The CDR3 spells CSVEDPGQENTEAFF. CDR3 coding DNA: TGCAGCGTTGAAGACCCGGGACAGGAAAACACTGAAGCTTTCTTT. Looking up the rest from reference TRBV29-1 and TRBJ1-1 gives the full variable domain: SAVISQKPSRDICQRGTSLTIQCQVDSQVTMMFWYRQQPGQSLTLIATANQGSEATYESGFVIDKFPISRPNLTFSTLTVSNMSPEDSSIYLCSVEDPGQENTEAFFGQGTRLTVV.

This clonotype has only a few counts. The chain carries TRBV6-5 and TRBJ2-4; 8 bases map to TRBD2. The DNA end is a closer match to TRBJ2-7, so the J assignment may be wrong. CDR3 size: 13 residues. Germline V lookup: CDR1 MNHEY, CDR2 SVGAGI. CDR3 sequence (DNA): TGTGCCAGCAAGGTAGCGGGATCCTACGAGCAGTACTTC. Encoded protein: CASKVAGSYEQYF.

The chain has TRBV4-3 and TRBJ2-1; TRBD2 aligns across 10 bases. The V gene end was trimmed by 2 bases and the J gene end by 1 base; junction bases not matched to a gene: 5. The CDR3 consists of 17 residues. CDR1 LGHNA and CDR2 YSLEER come from the germline V gene. DNA for the CDR3: TGCGCCAGCAGCCAACCCGGACTAGCGGCATCCTACAATGAGCAGTTCTTC. It yields the protein CASSQPGLAASYNEQFF.

The sample holds a few counts of this clonotype. The chain has TRBV20-1 and TRBJ2-3; 10 positions match TRBD2. The CDR3 loop spans 19 amino acids. The germline V gene encodes CDR1 DFQATT and CDR2 SNEGSKA (reference sequence). V was pared by 1 base and J by 2 bases, with 15 bases of the junction left unmatched. CDR3 loop: CSARVSSGGPSPYTDTQYF. The CDR3 bases are TGCAGTGCTAGAGTTAGTAGCGGGGGGCCGTCCCCCTACACAGATACGCAGTATTTT.

The chain carries TRBV5-1 and TRBJ1-2; D not certain. Trimming removed 0 bases at V and 2 bases at J, with 14 bases between. CDR1 is SGHRS and CDR2 is YFSETQ in the germline V gene. This CDR3 is 16 amino acids long. The CDR3 DNA reads as TGCGCCAGCAGCTTGGCCGGGCAGGAGACAAACTATGGCTACACCTTC. Amino acid sequence: CASSLAGQETNYGYTF.

The chain links TRBV4-1 to TRBJ2-4; D call uncertain. The DNA end is a closer match to TRBJ2-7, so the J assignment may be wrong. The CDR3 sequence is 13 residues long. Germline loops: CDR1 MGHRA, CDR2 YSYEKL. CDR3 loop: CASSQAQSYEQYF. CDR3 sequence (DNA): TGCGCCAGCAGCCAAGCGCAGAGCTACGAGCAGTACTTC.

This clonotype was recorded a few times. The chain employs TRBV20-1 and TRBJ2-5, with D possibly matching TRBD1 (6 bases). The V end lost 5 bases, the J end lost 6 bases, and 13 bases lay between the germline ends. This CDR3 is built from 12 residues. Germline loops: CDR1 DFQATT, CDR2 SNEGSKA (reference sequence). CDR3 sequence: CSARTGLKTQYF. CDR3 in DNA: TGCAGTGCTCGTACAGGGTTAAAGACCCAGTACTTC.

This clonotype was seen more than once but under ten times. The rearrangement uses TRBV11-2 and TRBJ1-6; D ambiguous. The CDR3 extends over 13 amino acids. V was cut by 4 bases and J by 10 bases, with 11 bases left in between. Germline V gives CDR1 SGHAT, CDR2 FQNNGV. CDR3 DNA sequence: TGTGCCAGCAGCTCATTCCCGGGATCACCCCTCCACTTT. This codes for CASSSFPGSPLHF.

The genes are TRBV28 and TRBJ2-4, with D maybe TRBD1 (6 bases). The J call may not be correct, given that the DNA end is closer to TRBJ2-7. There are 16 residues in the CDR3. Germline V gene sequence: CDR1 MDHEN, CDR2 SYDVKM. CDR3: CASSLLGQPNPYEQYF. Written as DNA, the CDR3 is TGTGCCAGCAGTTTGTTAGGACAGCCAAACCCTTACGAGCAGTACTTC.

This clonotype was seen a few times. This chain links TRBV4-3 with TRBJ2-7, with D maybe TRBD2 (6 bases). The CDR3 is made up of 15 amino acids. CDR1 LGHNA and CDR2 YSLEER come from the germline V gene. V was pared by 1 base and J by 4 bases, with 14 bases between. This CDR3 reads CASSQGGGFSYEQYF. The CDR3, as DNA: TGCGCCAGCAGCCAAGGTGGGGGGTTTTCTTACGAGCAGTACTTC.

The chain carries TRBV15 and TRBJ1-4; D gene unclear. Looked up from germline, CDR1 is LNHNV and CDR2 is YYDKDF (reference sequence). The V and J ends lost 5 bases and 0 bases respectively, with 7 bases between them. This CDR3 spans 14 amino acids. In DNA form, the CDR3 reads TGTGCCACCAGCCTGACTACAACTAATGAAAAACTGTTTTTT. It translates to CATSLTTTNEKLFF.

There are a few counts of this clonotype. A read error may produce the germline difference seen at one junction end. The J gene is TRBJ1-1, the V gene TRBV18; 10 bases are shared with TRBD1. CDR3 length equals 14 residues. In germline, CDR1 is KGHSH, CDR2 LQKENI. CDR3 nucleotides: TGTGACAGCTCACCGGGACAGGGGAGGACTGAAGCTTTCTTT. This translates into CDSSPGQGRTEAFF.

The chain couples TRBV4-2 to TRBJ1-2; D gene uncertain. The length of the CDR3 is 15 residues. The germline V gene has CDR1 LGHNA and CDR2 YNFKEQ. Between the trimmed V and J ends, which lost 0 bases and 6 bases, there was a span of 14 bases. The CDR3 DNA reads as TGTGCCAGCAGCCAAGATTACTCACAAGGGAATGGCTACACCTTC. It specifies CASSQDYSQGNGYTF.